A selection of T cell receptor beta chains follows, all from one sample in a study of blood T cell repertoires in COVID-19. Repertoires were generated with immunoSEQ multiplex PCR, while TCRdb's copy carries only in-frame clones and drops some. The data hold fewer than 200,000 clones, with 75% to 90% observed a single time. Sequenced input: PBMCs or T cells enriched from blood (not recorded which). The receptors were sampled from a woman aged 45-65 years who had recovered from COVID-19. Both conserved end residues are part of each CDR3. The order of the fields is CDR3 length, clone size, J gene, D gene, V gene, CDR3 DNA, CDR3 protein. A D gene is named only where the DNA matches it firmly. Rows give clone size only sometimes, using once, few, many, or a class for an expanded clone.

len: 16; abundance: -; j_gene: TRBJ2-3; d_gene: TRBD2; v_gene: TRBV28; CDR3nt: TGTGCCAGCAGTAACACTAGCGGGGGGTACACAGATACGCAGTATTTT; CDR3aa: CASSNTSGGYTDTQYF
len: 13; abundance: few; j_gene: TRBJ2-1; d_gene: TRBD1; v_gene: TRBV4-1; CDR3nt: TGCGCCAGCAGCCTCGGGACAGACAATGAGCAGTTCTTC; CDR3aa: CASSLGTDNEQFF
len: 15; abundance: -; j_gene: TRBJ1-2; d_gene: -; v_gene: TRBV7-8; CDR3nt: TGTGCCAGCAGCCCCGAGAACGCGGAATCCTATGGCTACACCTTC; CDR3aa: CASSPENAESYGYTF
len: 12; abundance: -; j_gene: TRBJ1-2; d_gene: -; v_gene: TRBV12-5; CDR3nt: TGTGCTAGTGGAACTAACGGGTTTGGCTACACCTTC; CDR3aa: CASGTNGFGYTF
len: 15; abundance: -; j_gene: TRBJ1-6; d_gene: -; v_gene: TRBV11-2; CDR3nt: TGTGCCAGCAGCTTAGATCCGGGGGGCGGTTCACCCCTCCACTTT; CDR3aa: CASSLDPGGGSPLHF
len: 14; abundance: few; j_gene: TRBJ1-5; d_gene: -; v_gene: TRBV30; CDR3nt: TGTGCCTGGAGTGTATCTGGGGGGTATCAGCCCCAGCATTTT; CDR3aa: CAWSVSGGYQPQHF
len: 16; abundance: -; j_gene: TRBJ2-5; d_gene: -; v_gene: TRBV25-1; CDR3nt: TGTGCCAGCAGTGTCCCCACAGGGAGGGTAGTAGAGACCCAGTACTTC; CDR3aa: CASSVPTGRVVETQYF
len: 15; abundance: once; j_gene: TRBJ2-2; d_gene: -; v_gene: TRBV7-8; CDR3nt: TGTGCCAGCAGCCAAAAGGGGCCTAACACCGGGGAGCTGTTTTTT; CDR3aa: CASSQKGPNTGELFF
len: 15; abundance: -; j_gene: TRBJ1-5; d_gene: -; v_gene: TRBV5-1; CDR3nt: TGCGCCAGCAGCCCGGCGTCAGGGCCATTTCAGCCCCAGCATTTT; CDR3aa: CASSPASGPFQPQHF
len: 15; abundance: -; j_gene: TRBJ1-6; d_gene: -; v_gene: TRBV14; CDR3nt: TGTGCCAGCAGCCAAGTTGGGGCTCATTACGGGGGCCTCCACTTT; CDR3aa: CASSQVGAHYGGLHF
len: 14; abundance: -; j_gene: TRBJ2-1; d_gene: -; v_gene: TRBV5-1; CDR3nt: TGCGCCAGCAGCTTGGATGGACACTACAATGAGCAGTTCTTC; CDR3aa: CASSLDGHYNEQFF
len: 14; abundance: -; j_gene: TRBJ2-1; d_gene: TRBD2; v_gene: TRBV11-2; CDR3nt: TGTGCCAGCAGAGGACTAGCGGCAAACAATGAGCAGTTCTTC; CDR3aa: CASRGLAANNEQFF
len: 15; abundance: -; j_gene: TRBJ2-3; d_gene: TRBD2; v_gene: TRBV6-5; CDR3nt: TGTGCCAGCAGTACCTTAGCGGGAAGCACAGATACGCAGTATTTT; CDR3aa: CASSTLAGSTDTQYF
len: 13; abundance: -; j_gene: TRBJ1-2; d_gene: TRBD1; v_gene: TRBV6-2/TRBV6-3; CDR3nt: TGTGCCAGCAGCCTCCAGGGGGCGCGAGGCTACACCTTC; CDR3aa: CASSLQGARGYTF
len: 17; abundance: -; j_gene: TRBJ2-1; d_gene: -; v_gene: TRBV10-1; CDR3nt: TGCGCCAGCAGTGTTCGTAGGCAGGGGAAAGTACAGGGTGAGCAGTTCTTC; CDR3aa: CASSVRRQGKVQGEQFF
len: 17; abundance: -; j_gene: TRBJ2-3; d_gene: -; v_gene: TRBV7-2; CDR3nt: TGTGCCAGCAGCTTTCCTGACAGGAGGTTTAGCACAGATACGCAGTATTTT; CDR3aa: CASSFPDRRFSTDTQYF
len: 12; abundance: -; j_gene: TRBJ1-2; d_gene: -; v_gene: TRBV28; CDR3nt: TGTGCCAGCAGCTTCGGAGCCCGTGGCTACACCTTC; CDR3aa: CASSFGARGYTF
len: 16; abundance: -; j_gene: TRBJ2-3; d_gene: TRBD2; v_gene: TRBV11-3; CDR3nt: TGTGCCAGCAGCTTATTTGGTAGCGGGGTCGGAGATACGCAGTATTTT; CDR3aa: CASSLFGSGVGDTQYF
len: 15; abundance: -; j_gene: TRBJ1-1; d_gene: -; v_gene: TRBV10-3; CDR3nt: TGTGCCATCAGTGAGGTGTGGGGGCCGAACACTGAAGCTTTCTTT; CDR3aa: CAISEVWGPNTEAFF
len: 12; abundance: few; j_gene: TRBJ2-3; d_gene: -; v_gene: TRBV6-5; CDR3nt: TGTGCCGGGGGGTTTTGCACAGATACGCAGTATTTT; CDR3aa: CAGGFCTDTQYF
len: 15; abundance: -; j_gene: TRBJ1-1; d_gene: -; v_gene: TRBV6-5; CDR3nt: TGTGCCAGCAGAGGAGGGATCCCGAGGTACACTGAAGCTTTCTTT; CDR3aa: CASRGGIPRYTEAFF
len: 15; abundance: -; j_gene: TRBJ1-6; d_gene: -; v_gene: TRBV3-1/TRBV3-2; CDR3nt: TGTGCCAGCAGCCAAGGATGGGACATATATTCACCCCTCCACTTT; CDR3aa: CASSQGWDIYSPLHF
len: 12; abundance: -; j_gene: TRBJ2-3; d_gene: -; v_gene: TRBV11-2; CDR3nt: TGTGCCAGCAGCTTAGCCGTCGATACGCAGTATTTT; CDR3aa: CASSLAVDTQYF
len: 15; abundance: -; j_gene: TRBJ2-3; d_gene: -; v_gene: TRBV7-2; CDR3nt: TGTGCCAGCAGCCAGTCCAGGACAAGCACAGATACGCAGTATTTT; CDR3aa: CASSQSRTSTDTQYF
len: 14; abundance: -; j_gene: TRBJ1-1; d_gene: -; v_gene: TRBV3-1/TRBV3-2; CDR3nt: TGTGCCAGCAGCCCTTGGGGGGGCTATACTGAAGCTTTCTTT; CDR3aa: CASSPWGGYTEAFF
len: 17; abundance: -; j_gene: TRBJ2-1; d_gene: TRBD2; v_gene: TRBV9; CDR3nt: TGTGCCAGCAGCGGTGTCCAGGGACTAGCGGTACACAATGAGCAGTTCTTC; CDR3aa: CASSGVQGLAVHNEQFF
len: 17; abundance: -; j_gene: TRBJ1-6; d_gene: -; v_gene: TRBV15; CDR3nt: TGTGCCACCAGCAGAGATGCCATGAGCTCCTATAATTCACCCCTCCACTTT; CDR3aa: CATSRDAMSSYNSPLHF
len: 13; abundance: -; j_gene: TRBJ1-2; d_gene: -; v_gene: TRBV3-1/TRBV3-2; CDR3nt: TGTGCCAGCAGCCATTGGGACATAAGAGGCTACACCTTC; CDR3aa: CASSHWDIRGYTF
len: 16; abundance: -; j_gene: TRBJ1-3; d_gene: TRBD1; v_gene: TRBV6-1; CDR3nt: TGTGCCAGCAGTGTAACAGGGGGATACTCTGGAAACACCATATATTTT; CDR3aa: CASSVTGGYSGNTIYF
len: 15; abundance: -; j_gene: TRBJ1-1; d_gene: TRBD1; v_gene: TRBV28; CDR3nt: TGTGCCAGCAGTTTGGCAGGGGGCTTCGACACTGAAGCTTTCTTT; CDR3aa: CASSLAGGFDTEAFF
len: 17; abundance: -; j_gene: TRBJ1-2; d_gene: TRBD1; v_gene: TRBV4-1; CDR3nt: TGCGCCAGCAGCCCCCGACAGGGGGCGTTCATGGATTATGGCTACACCTTC; CDR3aa: CASSPRQGAFMDYGYTF
len: 17; abundance: -; j_gene: TRBJ1-1; d_gene: TRBD1; v_gene: TRBV5-5; CDR3nt: TGTGCCAGCAGCTTGGACATTTCGGGACAGGGGAGGGGGTTGGCTTTCTTT; CDR3aa: CASSLDISGQGRGLAFF
len: 16; abundance: few; j_gene: TRBJ1-1; d_gene: TRBD1; v_gene: TRBV6-5; CDR3nt: TGTGCCAGCAGTTCAGGGGGCGGCGGCTTGAACACTGAAGCTTTCTTT; CDR3aa: CASSSGGGGLNTEAFF
len: 14; abundance: once; j_gene: TRBJ1-1; d_gene: TRBD1; v_gene: TRBV11-2; CDR3nt: TGTGCCAGCAGCTTAACCACAGGGGACACTGAAGCTTTCTTT; CDR3aa: CASSLTTGDTEAFF
len: 13; abundance: few; j_gene: TRBJ2-3; d_gene: -; v_gene: TRBV30; CDR3nt: TGTGCCTGGGACTTCCCCGACACAGATACGCAGTATTTT; CDR3aa: CAWDFPDTDTQYF
len: 16; abundance: few; j_gene: TRBJ1-1; d_gene: -; v_gene: TRBV29-1; CDR3nt: TGCAGCTCCCGCAGGGCCACCGGCGGGATGAACACTGAAGCTTTCTTT; CDR3aa: CSSRRATGGMNTEAFF
len: 14; abundance: once; j_gene: TRBJ2-5; d_gene: TRBD1; v_gene: TRBV5-6; CDR3nt: TGTGCCAGCAGCCCCCTGAGGGGGCGAGAGACCCAGTACTTC; CDR3aa: CASSPLRGRETQYF
len: 14; abundance: -; j_gene: TRBJ1-2; d_gene: -; v_gene: TRBV19; CDR3nt: TGTGCCAGTAGTTCCGACAGGCAATGGGGTGGCTACACCTTC; CDR3aa: CASSSDRQWGGYTF
len: 11; abundance: -; j_gene: TRBJ2-1; d_gene: -; v_gene: TRBV30; CDR3nt: TGTGCCTGGAGTGTGGGCAACGAGCAGTTCTTC; CDR3aa: CAWSVGNEQFF
len: 15; abundance: -; j_gene: TRBJ1-5; d_gene: TRBD1; v_gene: TRBV30; CDR3nt: TGTGCCTGGAGTGGAGAGACAGGGGGCAATCAGCCCCAGCATTTT; CDR3aa: CAWSGETGGNQPQHF
len: 15; abundance: -; j_gene: TRBJ2-3; d_gene: -; v_gene: TRBV5-6; CDR3nt: TGTGCCAGCAGCGACCGGGACACGGCAAAGGGTACGCAGTATTTT; CDR3aa: CASSDRDTAKGTQYF
len: 12; abundance: -; j_gene: TRBJ1-1; d_gene: -; v_gene: TRBV18; CDR3nt: TGTGCCAGCTCACCACCTCTGGGCAGGGAGGTTTTC; CDR3aa: CASSPPLGREVF